This T cell receptor (beta chain) was sequenced during a study of PD-1 blockade in classical Hodgkin lymphoma. Study-level findings and limits: Newly diagnosed patients reportedly trailed healthy donors in baseline TCR diversity. The origin of the repertoire differences remains undefined, with disease activity or prior therapy as possible causes.

Germline loops: CDR1 SGHTA, CDR2 FQGTGA. J was trimmed by 8 bases and V by 3 bases; bases with no gene match: 8. The CDR3 consists of 15 residues. Assay used: immunoSEQ multiplex PCR; TCRdb lists only in-frame clones, some missing. The sample lists nearly 60,000 clones, approximately 90% occurring once. On this clone: The target antigen is unknown.

Following autologous stem cell transplantation, relapse occurred in every patient, and exposure to brentuximab vedotin varied. This chain joins TRBV7-3 and TRBJ2-1; 9 bases are a match to TRBD1. The source is a human donor with classical Hodgkin lymphoma. The sequenced sample was peripheral blood mononuclear cells (PBMCs), obtained before the second cycle of nivolumab. CDR3 protein: CASSFGDRDEYEQFF. In DNA form, the CDR3 reads TGTGCCAGCAGCTTTGGGGACAGGGACGAGTATGAGCAGTTCTTC.